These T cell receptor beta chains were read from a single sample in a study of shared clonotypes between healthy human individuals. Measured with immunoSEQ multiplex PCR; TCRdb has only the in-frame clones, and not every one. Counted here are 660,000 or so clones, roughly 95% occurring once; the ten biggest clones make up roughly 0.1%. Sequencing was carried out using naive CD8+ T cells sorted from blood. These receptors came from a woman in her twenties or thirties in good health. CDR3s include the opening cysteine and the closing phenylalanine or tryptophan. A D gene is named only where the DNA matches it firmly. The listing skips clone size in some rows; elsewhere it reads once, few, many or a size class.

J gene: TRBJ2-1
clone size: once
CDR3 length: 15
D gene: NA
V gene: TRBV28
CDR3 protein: CASSWAGEANNEQFF
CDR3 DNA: TGTGCCAGCAGTTGGGCCGGGGAGGCGAACAATGAGCAGTTCTTC

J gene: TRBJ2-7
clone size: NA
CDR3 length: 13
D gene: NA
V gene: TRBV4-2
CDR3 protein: CASSPAGSYEQYF
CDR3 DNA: TGTGCCAGCTCCCCTGCGGGGTCCTACGAGCAGTACTTC

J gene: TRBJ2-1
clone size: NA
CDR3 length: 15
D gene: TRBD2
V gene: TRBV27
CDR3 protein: CASSSGRVVYNEQFF
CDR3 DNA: TGTGCCAGCAGTTCCGGGAGGGTGGTCTACAATGAGCAGTTCTTC

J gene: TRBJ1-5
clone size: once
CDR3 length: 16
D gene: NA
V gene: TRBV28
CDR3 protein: CASSLPLREGSQPQHF
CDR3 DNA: TGTGCCAGCAGTTTACCCCTTCGTGAGGGCAGTCAGCCCCAGCATTTT

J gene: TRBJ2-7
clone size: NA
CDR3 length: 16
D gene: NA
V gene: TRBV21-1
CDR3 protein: CASSKRSGTAPSEQYF
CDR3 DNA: TGTGCCAGCAGCAAAAGGTCCGGGACAGCGCCTTCCGAGCAGTACTTC

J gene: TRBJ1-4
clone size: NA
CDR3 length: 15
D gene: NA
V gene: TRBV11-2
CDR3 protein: CASSLWWGPDEKLFF
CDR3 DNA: TGTGCCAGCAGCTTGTGGTGGGGTCCGGATGAAAAACTGTTTTTT

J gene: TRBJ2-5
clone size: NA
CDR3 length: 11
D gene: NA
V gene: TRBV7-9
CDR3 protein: CASSFSQTQYF
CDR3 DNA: TGTGCCAGCAGCTTCAGCCAGACCCAGTACTTC

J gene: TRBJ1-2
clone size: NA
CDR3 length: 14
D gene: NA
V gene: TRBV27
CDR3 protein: CASRNTGTSYGYTF
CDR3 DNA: TGTGCCAGCAGAAATACAGGGACCTCCTATGGCTACACCTTC

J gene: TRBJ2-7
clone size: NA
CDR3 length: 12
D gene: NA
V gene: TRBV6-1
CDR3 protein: CASRQDSYEQYF
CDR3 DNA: TGTGCCAGCAGGCAGGACAGCTACGAGCAGTACTTC

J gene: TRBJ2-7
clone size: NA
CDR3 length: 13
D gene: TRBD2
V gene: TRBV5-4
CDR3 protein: CASSPSGSGEQYF
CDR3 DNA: TGTGCCAGCAGCCCTAGCGGGAGTGGCGAGCAGTACTTC

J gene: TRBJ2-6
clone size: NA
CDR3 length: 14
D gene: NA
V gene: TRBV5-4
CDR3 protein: CASSWGTGANVLTF
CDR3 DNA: TGTGCCAGCAGTTGGGGGACTGGGGCCAACGTCCTGACTTTC

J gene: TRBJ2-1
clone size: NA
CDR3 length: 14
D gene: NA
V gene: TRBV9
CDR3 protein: CASSVGVSYNEQFF
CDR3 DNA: TGTGCCAGCAGCGTAGGGGTCTCCTACAATGAGCAGTTCTTC

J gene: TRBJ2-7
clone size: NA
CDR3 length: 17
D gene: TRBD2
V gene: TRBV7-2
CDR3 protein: CASSSLAGVGSGYEQYF
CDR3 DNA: TGTGCCAGCAGCTCACTAGCGGGAGTGGGCTCGGGCTACGAGCAGTACTTC

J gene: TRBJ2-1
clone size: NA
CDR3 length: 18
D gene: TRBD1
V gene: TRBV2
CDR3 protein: CASNEKTSRDRVLVEQFF
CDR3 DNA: TGTGCCAGCAACGAGAAGACAAGCCGGGACAGGGTATTGGTTGAGCAGTTCTTC

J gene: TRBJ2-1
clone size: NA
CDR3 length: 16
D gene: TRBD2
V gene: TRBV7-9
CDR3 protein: CASSPLSGSSYNEQFF
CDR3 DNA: TGTGCCAGCAGCCCACTGAGCGGGAGCTCCTACAATGAGCAGTTCTTC

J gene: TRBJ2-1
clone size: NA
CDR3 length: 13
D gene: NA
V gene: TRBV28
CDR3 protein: CASRTPGSNEQFF
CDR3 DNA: TGTGCCAGCAGAACCCCGGGTTCTAATGAGCAGTTCTTC

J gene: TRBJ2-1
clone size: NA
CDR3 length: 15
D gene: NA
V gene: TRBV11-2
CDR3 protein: CASSFLDSSYNEQFF
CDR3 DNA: TGTGCCAGCAGCTTTCTCGACAGCTCCTACAATGAGCAGTTCTTC

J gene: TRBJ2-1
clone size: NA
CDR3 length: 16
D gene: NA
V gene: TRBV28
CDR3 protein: CASSPRVAFSYNEQFF
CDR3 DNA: TGTGCCAGCAGTCCCCGGGTAGCGTTTTCCTACAATGAGCAGTTCTTC

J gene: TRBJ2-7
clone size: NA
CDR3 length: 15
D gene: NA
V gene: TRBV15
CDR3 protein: CATSPRGGSLSEQYF
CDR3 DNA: TGTGCCACCAGCCCGAGGGGGGGATCCCTATCCGAGCAGTACTTC

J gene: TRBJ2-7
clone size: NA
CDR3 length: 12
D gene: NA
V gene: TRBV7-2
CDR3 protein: CASSLDEYEQYF
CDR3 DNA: TGTGCCAGCAGCTTAGATGAATACGAGCAGTACTTC

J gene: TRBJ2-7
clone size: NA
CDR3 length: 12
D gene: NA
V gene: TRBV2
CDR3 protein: CASTHGWYEQYF
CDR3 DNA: TGTGCCAGCACCCATGGTTGGTACGAGCAGTACTTC

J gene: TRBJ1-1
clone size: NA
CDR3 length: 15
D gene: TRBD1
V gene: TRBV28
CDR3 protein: CASSATGARNTEAFF
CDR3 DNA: TGTGCCAGCAGTGCCACAGGGGCCCGGAACACTGAAGCTTTCTTT

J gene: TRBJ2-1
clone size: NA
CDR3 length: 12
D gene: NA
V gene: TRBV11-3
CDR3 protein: CASSSFGNEQFF
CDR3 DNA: TGTGCCAGCAGCTCTTTCGGGAATGAGCAGTTCTTC

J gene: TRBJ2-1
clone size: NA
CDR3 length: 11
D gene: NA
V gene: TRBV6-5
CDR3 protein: CASRETNEQFF
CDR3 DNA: TGTGCCAGCAGGGAGACCAATGAGCAGTTCTTC

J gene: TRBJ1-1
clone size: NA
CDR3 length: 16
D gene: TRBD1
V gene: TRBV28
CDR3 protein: CASSAIQGAWNTEAFF
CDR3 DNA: TGTGCCAGCAGTGCTATACAGGGGGCATGGAACACTGAAGCTTTCTTT

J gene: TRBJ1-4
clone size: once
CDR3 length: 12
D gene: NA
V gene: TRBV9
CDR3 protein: CASSAGDEKLFF
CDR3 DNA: TGTGCCAGCAGCGCTGGGGATGAAAAACTGTTTTTT

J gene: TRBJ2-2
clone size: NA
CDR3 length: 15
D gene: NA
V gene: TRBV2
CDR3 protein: CASRTPPGLHGELFF
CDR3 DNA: TGTGCCAGCAGGACGCCTCCGGGGCTTCACGGGGAGCTGTTTTTT

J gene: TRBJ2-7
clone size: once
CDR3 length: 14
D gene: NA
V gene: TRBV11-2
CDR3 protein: CASSLVPSRFGQYF
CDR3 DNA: TGTGCCAGCAGCTTAGTCCCAAGCCGATTTGGGCAGTACTTC

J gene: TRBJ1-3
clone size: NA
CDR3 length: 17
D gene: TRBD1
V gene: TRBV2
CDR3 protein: CASSVARDSNLRDTIYF
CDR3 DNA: TGTGCCAGCAGTGTAGCCCGGGACAGCAACCTGCGGGACACCATATATTTT

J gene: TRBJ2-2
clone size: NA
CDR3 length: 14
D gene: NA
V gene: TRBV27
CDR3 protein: CASSFYRNTGELFF
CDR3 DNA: TGTGCCAGCAGTTTTTACAGGAACACCGGGGAGCTGTTTTTT

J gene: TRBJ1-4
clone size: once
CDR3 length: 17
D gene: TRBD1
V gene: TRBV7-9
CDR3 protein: CASSLRQGSATNEKLFF
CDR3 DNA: TGTGCCAGCAGCTTGCGACAGGGTAGTGCAACTAATGAAAAACTGTTTTTT

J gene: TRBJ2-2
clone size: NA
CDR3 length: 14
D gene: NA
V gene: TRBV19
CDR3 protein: CASSSRTIPGELFF
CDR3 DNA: TGTGCCAGTAGTTCCAGGACTATTCCCGGGGAGCTGTTTTTT

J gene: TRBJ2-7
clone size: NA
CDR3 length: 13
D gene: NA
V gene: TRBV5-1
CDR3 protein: CASSLGLVYEQYF
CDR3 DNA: TGCGCCAGCAGCTTGGGACTAGTCTACGAGCAGTACTTC

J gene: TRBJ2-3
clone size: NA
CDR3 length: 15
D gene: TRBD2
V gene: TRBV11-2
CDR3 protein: CASTDSGRATDTQYF
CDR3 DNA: TGTGCCAGCACCGATAGCGGGAGGGCCACAGATACGCAGTATTTT

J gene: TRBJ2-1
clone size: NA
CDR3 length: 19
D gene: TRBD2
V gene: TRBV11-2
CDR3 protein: CASSPRRLVAGRTLNEQFF
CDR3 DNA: TGTGCCAGCAGCCCGCGACGGTTGGTAGCGGGTCGAACCCTCAATGAGCAGTTCTTC

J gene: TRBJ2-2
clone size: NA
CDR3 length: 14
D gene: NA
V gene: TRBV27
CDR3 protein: CASSPGVAVGELFF
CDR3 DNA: TGTGCCAGCAGTCCAGGGGTTGCCGTCGGGGAGCTGTTTTTT

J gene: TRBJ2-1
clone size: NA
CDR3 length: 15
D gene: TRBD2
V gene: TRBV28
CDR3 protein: CASSWGLVKKAEQFF
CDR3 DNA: TGTGCCAGCAGTTGGGGACTAGTGAAAAAGGCTGAGCAGTTCTTC

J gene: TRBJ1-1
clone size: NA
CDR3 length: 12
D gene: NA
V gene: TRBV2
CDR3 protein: CASREDRWGAFF
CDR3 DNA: TGTGCCAGCAGGGAAGACAGGTGGGGGGCTTTCTTT

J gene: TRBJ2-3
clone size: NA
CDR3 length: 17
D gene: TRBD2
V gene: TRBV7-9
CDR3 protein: CASSLVGTSETTDTQYF
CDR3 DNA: TGTGCCAGCAGCTTAGTCGGGACTAGCGAAACCACAGATACGCAGTATTTT

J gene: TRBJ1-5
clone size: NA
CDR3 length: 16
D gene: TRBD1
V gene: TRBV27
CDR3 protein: CASSLGQGYSNQPQHF
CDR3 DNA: TGTGCCAGCAGTTTGGGACAGGGCTATAGCAATCAGCCCCAGCATTTT